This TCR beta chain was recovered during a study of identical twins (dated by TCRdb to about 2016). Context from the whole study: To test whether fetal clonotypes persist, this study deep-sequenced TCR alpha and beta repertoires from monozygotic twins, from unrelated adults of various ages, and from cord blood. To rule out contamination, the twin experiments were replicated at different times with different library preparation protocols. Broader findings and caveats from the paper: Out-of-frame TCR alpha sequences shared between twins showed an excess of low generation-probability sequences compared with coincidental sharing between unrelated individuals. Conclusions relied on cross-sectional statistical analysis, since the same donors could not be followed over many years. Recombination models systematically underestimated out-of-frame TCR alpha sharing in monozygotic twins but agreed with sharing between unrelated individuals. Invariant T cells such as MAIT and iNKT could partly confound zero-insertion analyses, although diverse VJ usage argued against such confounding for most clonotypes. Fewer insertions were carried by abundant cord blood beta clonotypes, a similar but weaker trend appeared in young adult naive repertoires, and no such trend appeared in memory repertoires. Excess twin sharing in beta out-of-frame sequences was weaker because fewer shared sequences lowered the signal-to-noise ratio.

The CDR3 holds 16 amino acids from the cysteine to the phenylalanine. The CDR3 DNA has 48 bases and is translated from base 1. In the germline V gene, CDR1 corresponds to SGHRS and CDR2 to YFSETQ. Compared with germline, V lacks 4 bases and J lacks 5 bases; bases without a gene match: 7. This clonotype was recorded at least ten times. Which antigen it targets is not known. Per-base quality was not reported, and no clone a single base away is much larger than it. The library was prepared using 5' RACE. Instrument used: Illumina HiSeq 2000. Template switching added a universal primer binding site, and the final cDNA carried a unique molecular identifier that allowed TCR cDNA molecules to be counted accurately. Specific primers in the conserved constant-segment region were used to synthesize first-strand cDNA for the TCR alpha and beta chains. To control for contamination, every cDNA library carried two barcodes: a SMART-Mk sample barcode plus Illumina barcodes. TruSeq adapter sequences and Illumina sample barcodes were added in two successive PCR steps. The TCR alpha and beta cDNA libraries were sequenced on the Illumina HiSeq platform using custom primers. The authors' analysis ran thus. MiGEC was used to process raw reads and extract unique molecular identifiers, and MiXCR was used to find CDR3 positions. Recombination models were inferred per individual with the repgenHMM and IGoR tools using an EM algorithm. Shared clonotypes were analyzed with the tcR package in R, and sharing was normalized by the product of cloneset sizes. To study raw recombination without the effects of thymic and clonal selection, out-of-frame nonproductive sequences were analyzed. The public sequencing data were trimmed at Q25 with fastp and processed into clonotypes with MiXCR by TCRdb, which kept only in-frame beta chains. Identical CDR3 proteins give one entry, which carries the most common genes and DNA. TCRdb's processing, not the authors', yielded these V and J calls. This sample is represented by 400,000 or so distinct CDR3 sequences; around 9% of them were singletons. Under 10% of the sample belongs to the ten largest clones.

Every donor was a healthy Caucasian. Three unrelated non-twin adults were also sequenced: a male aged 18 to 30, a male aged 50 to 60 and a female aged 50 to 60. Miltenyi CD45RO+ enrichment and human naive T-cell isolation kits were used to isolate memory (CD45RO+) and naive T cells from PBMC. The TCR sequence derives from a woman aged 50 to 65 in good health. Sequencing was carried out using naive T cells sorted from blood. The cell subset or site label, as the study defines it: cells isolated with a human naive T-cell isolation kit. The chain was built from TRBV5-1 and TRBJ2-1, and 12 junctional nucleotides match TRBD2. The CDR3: CASSINRLAGDNEQFF. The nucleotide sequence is TGCGCCAGCAGCATAAATCGACTAGCGGGAGACAATGAGCAGTTCTTC.